What follows are 11 T cell receptor beta chains derived from one specimen sequenced in a study of blood T cell repertoires in COVID-19. TCRdb's copy holds only in-frame clones and misses some; the assay was immunoSEQ multiplex PCR. The sample records some 190,000 clones, over 75% being singletons. Sequenced material: peripheral blood. These receptors originate from a human donor with active or convalescent COVID-19. The donor label of this sample is uncertain.

The chain links TRBV5-5 to TRBJ2-2; a possible D gene is TRBD1 (5 bases). V lost 5 bases and J lost 0, with 11 bases in between. This CDR3 has 15 residues. Germline-derived CDR1 and CDR2 are SGHKS and YYEKEE (reference sequence). In DNA form, the CDR3 reads TGTGCCAGCAGTAGACAGTTAGCGAACACCGGGGAGCTGTTTTTT. Amino acids: CASSRQLANTGELFF.

The chain uses TRBV4-1 and TRBJ2-5; 10 nucleotides line up with TRBD2. The CDR3 runs 17 residues. Germline V gene data show CDR1 as MGHRA and CDR2 as YSYEKL. V lost 6 bases and J lost 1; bases outside the gene matches: 11. CDR3 amino acids: CASRGPSGSLGQETQYF. The DNA for the CDR3 is TGCGCCAGCAGGGGGCCTAGCGGGAGTTTAGGCCAAGAGACCCAGTACTTC.

Written as DNA, the CDR3 is TGTGCCAGTAGTATAGATCTCGGGACAGCCCCAAAGATATCCCACTTT. Translated: CASSIDLGTAPKISHF. V usage is TRBV19 and J usage is TRBJ1-6, with 7 positions matching TRBD1. Trimming at V came to 0 bases and at J to 18 bases, leaving 17 bases not matched to a gene. Germline CDR1 LNHDA, CDR2 SQIVND (reference sequence). The CDR3 loop spans 16 amino acids.

J is TRBJ2-1 and V is TRBV20-1, with 7 positions matching TRBD1. Germline-derived CDR1 and CDR2 are DFQATT and SNEGSKA (reference sequence). V trimming: 6 bases; J trimming: 14 bases; junction bases outside the gene matches: 7. The length of the CDR3 is 10 residues. The CDR3 bases are TGCAGTGCCGACAGGGTTTCGAAGTTCTTC. Amino acids: CSADRVSKFF.

This clone was detected a few times. This chain uses TRBV29-1 with TRBJ2-5, with 8 nucleotides matching TRBD1. The CDR3 sequence is 15 residues long. Trimming at V came to 4 bases and at J to 6 bases, leaving 13 bases not matched to a gene. Per germline, CDR1 SQVTM and CDR2 ANQGSEA. The CDR3 sequence: CSVAPSDRGHKTQYF. The CDR3 nucleotides read TGCAGCGTTGCGCCAAGTGACAGGGGCCACAAGACCCAGTACTTC.

The chain employs TRBV5-8 and TRBJ2-2, with 9 bases matching TRBD1. Germline V gene lookup returns CDR1 SGHTS and CDR2 YDEGEE. This CDR3 has 15 amino acids. J gave up 2 bases and V 7 bases, and 6 bases lay outside the gene matches. The CDR3 nucleotides read TGTGCCAGCGACAGGGGGGCAGCAAACACCGGGGAGCTGTTTTTT. Translation gives CASDRGAANTGELFF.

This sequence joins TRBV14 and TRBJ2-1; 14 bases are shared with TRBD2. V gave up 4 bases and J gave up 9 bases; unmatched junction bases: 5. The CDR3 spans 15 residues. Germline V lookup: CDR1 SGHDN, CDR2 FVKESK. The CDR3 nucleotides read TGTGCCAGCAGCCCGGGACTAGCGGGGGTTGGTGAGCAGTTCTTC. Translating gives CASSPGLAGVGEQFF.

The chain is built from TRBV1 and TRBJ2-3; the table's D call, TRBD2, has no DNA check behind it. TRBV1 is a pseudogene. The CDR3 spans 15 residues. As DNA, the CDR3 is TGCACCAGCAGCCAAGTGTTCTGGGAGCCAGATACGCAGTATTTT. This gives the protein CTSSQVFWEPDTQYF.

This clone has just one count. This chain joins TRBV5-1 and TRBJ1-1; a weak D match, TRBD1 (6 bases). The V gene lost 1 base and the J gene lost 8 bases, with 12 bases spanning the gap. Germline V CDR1 and CDR2: SGHRS, YFSETQ. This CDR3 has 13 amino acids. The CDR3 here is CASSLTRQGEAFF. In DNA form, the CDR3 reads TGCGCCAGCAGCTTGACCCGGCAGGGGGAAGCTTTCTTT.

In this sample, this clone turned up once. The chain has TRBV5-1 and TRBJ2-3, with TRBD2 identical over 13 bases. Germline CDR1 and CDR2: SGHRS and YFSETQ. CDR3 length: 16 amino acids. V dropped 4 bases and J dropped 4; count of bases not matched to a gene: 6. CDR3 sequence reads: CASSLRTSGGADTQYF. CDR3 in DNA: TGCGCCAGCAGCCTGAGGACTAGCGGGGGTGCAGATACGCAGTATTTT.

CDR3 DNA: TGTGCCAGCAGCTTAGATCCGGGAGGGCGTGGGGAGACCCAGTACTTC. Translation: CASSLDPGGRGETQYF. The rearrangement links TRBV11-2 to TRBJ2-5, with TRBD2 matching over 8 bases. The germline V gene encodes CDR1 SGHAT and CDR2 FQNNGV. Losses at the gene ends were 0 bases for V and 5 bases for J; bases not matched to a gene: 8. The CDR3 totals 16 residues.